The next 10 T cell receptor beta chains were all read from a single sample in a study of radiotherapy plus CTLA-4 blockade in lung cancer. TCRdb's table, derived via immunoSEQ multiplex PCR, lists solely in-frame clones and lacks some. Among approximately 30,000 clones listed, roughly four fifths were seen once. Sequenced material: peripheral blood, taken from a patient treated with radiotherapy plus ipilimumab. These receptor sequences come from a human donor with non-small cell lung cancer that progressed on radiotherapy plus ipilimumab.

The chain carries TRBV5-1 and TRBJ2-5; 12 nucleotides line up with TRBD2. V lost 6 bases, J lost 0 bases, and 6 bases stayed unmatched. The CDR3 sequence is 16 residues long. Germline V lookup: CDR1 SGHRS, CDR2 YFSETQ. The CDR3 sequence is CASTDGLAGNQETQYF. The CDR3 DNA reads as TGCGCCAGCACGGATGGACTAGCGGGGAACCAAGAGACCCAGTACTTC.

This sequence joins TRBV18 and TRBJ2-3; the match to TRBD1 covers 7 bases. The CDR3 spans 14 residues. The trim removed 3 bases at V and 4 bases at J, leaving 4 bases unmatched. Germline CDR1 and CDR2: KGHSH and LQKENI. For the CDR3, the DNA is TGTGCCAGCTCACCGACAGGGCAACCAGATACGCAGTATTTT. Translated, it gives CASSPTGQPDTQYF.

The chain combines TRBV7-3 with TRBJ2-1; TRBD2 matches at 8 bases. The CDR3 spans 16 residues. The V gene's germline CDR1 is SGHTA and CDR2 FQGTGA. J gave up 9 bases and V 4 bases, and 14 bases lay outside the gene matches. CDR3 nucleotides: TGTGCCAGCAGCTCAAGGGGCGGGGGGTCCTGGGGTGAGCAGTTCTTC. This translates into CASSSRGGGSWGEQFF.

The chain couples TRBV11-2 to TRBJ2-7, with 9 positions matching TRBD1. The CDR3 loop spans 14 amino acids. Germline V CDR1 and CDR2: SGHAT, FQNNGV. V lost 1 base to trimming and J lost 3 bases; unmatched junction nucleotides: 1. The CDR3 DNA reads TGTGCCAGCAGCTTAGTGGACAGGGGCTACGAGCAGTACTTC. As protein: CASSLVDRGYEQYF.

V usage is TRBV5-1 and J usage is TRBJ1-2, with 7 nucleotides matching TRBD1. The V gene end was trimmed by 4 bases and the J gene end by 1 base; junction bases not matched to a gene: 7. This CDR3 contains 15 residues. Germline V gene data show CDR1 as SGHRS and CDR2 as YFSETQ. In DNA form, the CDR3 reads TGCGCCAGCAGCGCCCGGACAGGTGATAACTATGGCTACACCTTC. This gives the protein CASSARTGDNYGYTF.

This rearrangement joins TRBV6-5 to TRBJ1-2; unclear D gene. The CDR3 extends over 12 amino acids. Germline-derived CDR1 and CDR2 are MNHEY and SVGAGI. Trimming took 7 bases from V and 2 from J, leaving 8 bases between them. In DNA form, the CDR3 reads TGTGCCAGCAAGGGAGCCAACTATGGCTACACCTTC. It is translated as CASKGANYGYTF.

As to this clone: A junction end diverges from the germline sequence, so it may reflect a read error. The V gene is TRBV7-7, the J gene TRBJ2-1, with 11 bases aligning to TRBD2. Per the germline V gene, CDR1 is SSHAT and CDR2 is FNYEAQ (reference sequence). The CDR3 extends over 17 amino acids. The DNA of the CDR3 is TGTGCTAGCAGCTTAGAGGTTAGCGGGGGGGCCGCCAATGAGCAGTTCTTC. This codes for CASSLEVSGGAANEQFF.

The rearrangement joins TRBV7-2 to TRBJ2-1, with 8 bases that match TRBD2. The J segment lost 2 bases and the V segment lost 2 bases, leaving 14 bases of the junction unmatched. Germline lookup yields CDR1 SGHTA and CDR2 FQGNSA. There are 19 residues in the CDR3. The CDR3 DNA reads TGTGCCAGCAGCTTAAAAATTCTGCGCGGGGGGTCCGCCTACAATGAGCAGTTCTTC. This codes for CASSLKILRGGSAYNEQFF.

The CDR3 nucleotides are TGTGCCAGCAGCTTGAACGGGGTTGGTGGTGGCTACACCTTC. Amino acid sequence: CASSLNGVGGGYTF. J is TRBJ1-2 and V is TRBV11-1, with D uncertain. Looked up from germline, CDR1 is SGHAT and CDR2 is FQDESV (reference sequence). The ends were cut back, 3 bases at V and 7 bases at J, with 15 bases in the middle. The CDR3 is 14 amino acids.

This chain joins TRBV12-5 and TRBJ1-1; 9 bases fit TRBD1. Germline V gene data show CDR1 as LGHNT and CDR2 as FRNRAP. With V trimmed by 9 bases and J by 1 base, 6 bases remained unmatched. The length of the CDR3 is 14 residues. The CDR3 protein is CASTGGDGNTEAFF. CDR3 nucleotides: TGTGCTAGCACAGGGGGCGATGGGAACACTGAAGCTTTCTTT.